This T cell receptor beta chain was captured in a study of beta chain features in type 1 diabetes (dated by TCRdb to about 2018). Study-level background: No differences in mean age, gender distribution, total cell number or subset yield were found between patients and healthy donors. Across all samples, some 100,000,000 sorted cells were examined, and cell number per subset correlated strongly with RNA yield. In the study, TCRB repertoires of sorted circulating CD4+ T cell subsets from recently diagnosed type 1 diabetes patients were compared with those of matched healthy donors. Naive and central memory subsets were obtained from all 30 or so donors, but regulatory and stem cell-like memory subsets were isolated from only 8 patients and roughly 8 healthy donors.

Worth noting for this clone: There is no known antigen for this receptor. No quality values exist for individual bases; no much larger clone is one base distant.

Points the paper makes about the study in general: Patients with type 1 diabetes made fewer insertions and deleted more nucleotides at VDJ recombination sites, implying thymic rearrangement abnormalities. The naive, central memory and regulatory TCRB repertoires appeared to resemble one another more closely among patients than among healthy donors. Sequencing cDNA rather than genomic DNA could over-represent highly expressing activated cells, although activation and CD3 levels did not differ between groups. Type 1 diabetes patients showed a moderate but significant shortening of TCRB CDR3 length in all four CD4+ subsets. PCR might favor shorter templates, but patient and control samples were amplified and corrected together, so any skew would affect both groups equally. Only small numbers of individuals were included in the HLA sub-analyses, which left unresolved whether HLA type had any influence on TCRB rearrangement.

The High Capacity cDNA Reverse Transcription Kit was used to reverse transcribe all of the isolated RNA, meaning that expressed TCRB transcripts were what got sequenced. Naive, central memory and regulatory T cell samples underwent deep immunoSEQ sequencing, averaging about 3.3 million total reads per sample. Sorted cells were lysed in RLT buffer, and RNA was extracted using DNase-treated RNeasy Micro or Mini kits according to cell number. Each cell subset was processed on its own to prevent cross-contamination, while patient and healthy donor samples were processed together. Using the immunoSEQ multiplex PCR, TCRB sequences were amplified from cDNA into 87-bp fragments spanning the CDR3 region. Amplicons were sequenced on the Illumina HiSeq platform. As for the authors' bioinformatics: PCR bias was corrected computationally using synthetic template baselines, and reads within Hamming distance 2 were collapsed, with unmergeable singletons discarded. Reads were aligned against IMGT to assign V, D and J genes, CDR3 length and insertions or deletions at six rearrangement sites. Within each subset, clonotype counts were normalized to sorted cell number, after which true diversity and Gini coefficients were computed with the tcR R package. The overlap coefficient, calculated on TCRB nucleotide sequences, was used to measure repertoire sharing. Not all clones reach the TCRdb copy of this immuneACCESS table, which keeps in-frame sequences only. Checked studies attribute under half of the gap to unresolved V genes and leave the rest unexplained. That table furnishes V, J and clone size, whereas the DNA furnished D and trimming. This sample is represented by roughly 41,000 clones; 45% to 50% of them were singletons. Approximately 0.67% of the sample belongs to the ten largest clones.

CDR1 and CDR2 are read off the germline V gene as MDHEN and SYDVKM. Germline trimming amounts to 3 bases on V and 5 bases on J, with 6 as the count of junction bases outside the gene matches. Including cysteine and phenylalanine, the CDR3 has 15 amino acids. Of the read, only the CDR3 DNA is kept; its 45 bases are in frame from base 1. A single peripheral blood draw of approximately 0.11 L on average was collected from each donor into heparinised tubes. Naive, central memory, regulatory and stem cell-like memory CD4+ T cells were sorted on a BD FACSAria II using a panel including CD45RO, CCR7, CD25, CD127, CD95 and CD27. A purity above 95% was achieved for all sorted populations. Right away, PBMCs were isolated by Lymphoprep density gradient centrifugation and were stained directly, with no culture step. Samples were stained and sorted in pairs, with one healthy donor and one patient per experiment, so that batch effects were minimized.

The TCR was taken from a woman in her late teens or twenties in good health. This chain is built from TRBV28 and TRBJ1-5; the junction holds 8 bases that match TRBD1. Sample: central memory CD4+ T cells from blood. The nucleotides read TGTGCCAGCAGTTTTCCCCAGGGGGCTTATCAGCCCCAGCATTTT. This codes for CASSFPQGAYQPQHF.